These 28 T cell receptor beta chains were all obtained from the same sample, sequenced in a study of Graves' ophthalmopathy and Graves' hyperthyroidism. Amplification of TCR beta CDR3 regions used RNA transcripts. The library came from an HTBI-primed first-round RT-PCR and a second-round multiplex PCR. One entry per CDR3 protein results from TCRdb running MiXCR on the multiplex PCR reads. In the table there are about 210,000 distinct CDR3 sequences, roughly 27% of which are singletons. The sample taken for sequencing was peripheral blood. Receptors originate from a man in his forties or fifties with Graves' ophthalmopathy.

Ten or more counts support this clonotype. The V gene is TRBV7-8, the J gene TRBJ2-5; TRBD1 is a possible D gene (6 bases). CDR1 and CDR2 from the germline V gene are SGHVS and FQNEAQ. This CDR3 spans 12 amino acids. The V and J ends lost 8 bases and 5 bases respectively, with 12 bases between them. The CDR3 DNA follows: TGTGCCAGCGGGGGCTCGGGGGAGACCCAGTACTTC. Protein product: CASGGSGETQYF.

This clonotype has at least ten counts. The chain carries TRBV29-1 and TRBJ2-5; unclear D gene. Trimming stripped 3 bases from V and 0 bases from J, with 5 bases between. The germline CDR1 and CDR2 sequences are SQVTM and ANQGSEA. The CDR3 loop spans 12 amino acids. CDR3 nucleotides: TGCAGCGTTGAGACATACCAAGAGACCCAGTACTTC. It yields the protein CSVETYQETQYF.

Only a few counts were recorded for this clonotype. CDR3 nucleotides: TGTGCCAGCAGCTTATTGCCGGGACAGGGTGATGGCTACACCTTC. The encoded protein is CASSLLPGQGDGYTF. This sequence joins TRBV7-6 and TRBJ1-2, with 9 positions matching TRBD1. V shed 2 bases and J 6 bases; nucleotides not matched to a gene: 7. There are 15 residues in the CDR3. The germline V gene encodes CDR1 SGHVS and CDR2 FNYEAQ.

The sample holds many counts of this clonotype. This sequence joins TRBV7-3 and TRBJ2-2, with TRBD1 as a possible D gene (6 bases). V lost 5 bases, J lost 5 bases, and 9 bases lay in between. The germline CDR1 and CDR2 sequences are SGHTA and FQGTGA. CDR3 length: 13 amino acids. Written as DNA, the CDR3 is TGTGCCAGCAGCGATGGACAGACCGGGGAGCTGTTTTTT. This codes for CASSDGQTGELFF. Drawing the rest from reference TRBV7-3 and TRBJ2-2, the complete variable domain is GAGVSQTPSNKVTEKGKYVELRCDPISGHTALYWYRQSLGQGPEFLIYFQGTGAADDSGLPNDRFFAVRPEGSVSTLKIQRTERGDSAVYLCASSDGQTGELFFGEGSRLTVL.

The gene calls are TRBV2 and TRBJ2-7, with D possibly TRBD1 on 6 matching bases. In germline, CDR1 is SNHLY, CDR2 FYNNEI. Trimming removed 10 bases from V and 5 bases from J, with 18 bases in between. The CDR3 is 13 residues long. CDR3 nucleotides: TGTGCCACCAAAATGGACAGACCCAACGAGCAGTACTTC. Protein: CATKMDRPNEQYF.

This chain joins TRBV10-3 and TRBJ2-5, with D tentatively TRBD1 (5 bases). This CDR3 comprises 14 residues. CDR1 is ENHRY, CDR2 SYGVKD, per germline. V lost 10 bases and J lost 5, with 20 bases in between. CDR3 bases: TGTGCCACCCAACTGACTGGGGCCACGGAGACCCAGTACTTC. Its protein is CATQLTGATETQYF.

This clonotype occurred many times. Just one base apart from a much larger clone, this may be a read error. The chain employs TRBV9 and TRBJ1-1, with TRBD1 matching 7 bases. V was clipped by 4 bases and J by 1 base; unmatched bases: 4. Germline lookup yields CDR1 SGDLS and CDR2 YYNGEE. This CDR3 has 14 residues. CDR3 DNA sequence: TGTGCCAGCAGCTCTCCAGGGGGGAACACTGAAGCTTTCTTT. This translates into CASSSPGGNTEAFF.

The table lists this clonotype with many counts. V is TRBV19 and J is TRBJ1-1; D is possibly TRBD1 (5 bases). The CDR3 is made up of 13 amino acids. V lost 1 base, J lost 8 bases, and 11 bases lay in between. Looked up from germline, CDR1 is LNHDA and CDR2 is SQIVND (reference sequence). The CDR3 here is CASSIVGAEEAFF. CDR3 DNA: TGTGCCAGTAGTATAGTAGGGGCGGAAGAAGCTTTCTTT. The full variable domain, in which reference TRBV19 and TRBJ1-1 provide the parts outside the CDR3, is DGGITQSPKYLFRKEGQNVTLSCEQNLNHDAMYWYRQDPGQGLRLIYYSQIVNDFQKGDIAEGYSVSREKKESFPLTVTSAQKNPTAFYLCASSIVGAEEAFFGQGTRLTVV.

This clonotype was seen repeatedly, ten times or more. The chain joins TRBV6-1 to TRBJ2-4, with D perhaps being TRBD1 or TRBD2 (5 bases each). V lost 6 bases and J lost 5, with 11 bases in between. The germline gives CDR1 MNHNS, CDR2 SASEGT. This CDR3 contains 13 residues. The CDR3 reads CASRNRDQNIQYF. As DNA, the CDR3 is TGTGCCAGCAGGAACCGGGACCAAAACATTCAGTACTTC.

Ten or more counts support this clonotype. The chain joins TRBV7-9 to TRBJ1-2; no reliable D call. This CDR3 region has 13 residues. V shed 5 bases and J shed 4 bases, with 11 bases lying between them. CDR1 is SEHNR, CDR2 FQNEAQ, per germline (reference sequence). CDR3 protein: CASSAGPSYGYTF. Here the CDR3 DNA reads TGTGCCAGCAGCGCGGGTCCTTCCTATGGCTACACCTTC.

The chain has TRBV20-1 and TRBJ1-1; tentative D call: TRBD1 (6 bases). This CDR3 is 14 amino acids long. CDR1 DFQATT and CDR2 SNEGSKA come from the germline V gene (reference sequence). Trimming removed 3 bases from V and 2 bases from J, with 13 bases in between. As DNA, the CDR3 is TGCAGTGCTAGCTGGGGGGCGGGTAACACTGAAGCTTTCTTT. This codes for CSASWGAGNTEAFF.

This clonotype was seen a handful of times. The chain carries TRBV28 and TRBJ1-1; D possibly corresponds to TRBD1 (6 bases). CDR1 and CDR2 (germline): MDHEN, SYDVKM. This CDR3 contains 15 residues. The ends were cut back, 5 bases at V and 0 bases at J, with 13 bases in the middle. The CDR3 region is CASSPMTGLNTEAFF. The CDR3 nucleotides read TGTGCCAGCAGTCCAATGACAGGCCTGAACACTGAAGCTTTCTTT.

The chain has TRBV20-1 and TRBJ2-7, with D possibly matching TRBD1 (6 bases). The ends were cut back, 4 bases at V and 1 base at J, with 8 bases in the middle. The CDR3 runs 12 residues. Per germline, CDR1 DFQATT and CDR2 SNEGSKA (reference sequence). The CDR3 DNA reads as TGCAGTGCTATAACAGGGTCCTACGAGCAGTACTTC. This gives the protein CSAITGSYEQYF.

The chain carries TRBV6-2 or TRBV6-3 and TRBJ1-2, with D unclear. Per the germline V gene, CDR1 is MNHEY and CDR2 is SVGEGT. CDR3 length: 10 amino acids. V dropped 8 bases and J dropped 1 base, with 2 bases sitting between them. The CDR3 sequence: CASYNYGYTF. The CDR3 nucleotides are TGTGCCAGCTATAACTATGGCTACACCTTC.

This clonotype came up many times. J is TRBJ2-5 and V is TRBV6-1; no reliable D call. CDR1 and CDR2 from the germline V gene are MNHNS and SASEGT. This CDR3 has 14 residues. V was clipped by 2 bases and J by 7 bases, with 14 bases between them. The CDR3 here is CASSERDEMGTQYF. CDR3 DNA sequence: TGTGCCAGCAGTGAAAGGGATGAAATGGGGACCCAGTACTTC.

This clonotype was seen at least ten times. The rearrangement joins TRBV12-5 to TRBJ1-6; 9 nucleotides align to TRBD1. Germline-derived CDR1 and CDR2 are LGHNT and FRNRAP. V shed 8 bases and J 0 bases; nucleotides not matched to a gene: 8. This CDR3 is 17 amino acids long. CDR3 nucleotides: TGTGCTAGTTCCGGACAGGGGATAGGCTCCTATAATTCACCCCTCCACTTT. Protein sequence: CASSGQGIGSYNSPLHF.

This clonotype came up once. The rearrangement uses TRBV20-1 and TRBJ2-5; 10 nucleotides match TRBD2. The CDR3 spans 14 residues. Unmatched junction bases numbered 6, after V lost 7 bases and J lost 1 base. Germline assignment: CDR1 DFQATT and CDR2 SNEGSKA (reference sequence). This CDR3 is CSGELAGFQETQYF. The CDR3 DNA sequence: TGCAGTGGCGAACTAGCGGGGTTCCAAGAGACCCAGTACTTC.

This clonotype came up many times. One junction end does not reproduce the germline sequence, and a read error may be involved. The chain's CDR3 is CASSLRQGNTGELFF. The CDR3 region has the DNA TGTGCCAGCAGCTTGAGACAGGGGAACACCGGGGAGCTGTTTTTT. The rearrangement joins TRBV5-1 to TRBJ2-2, with TRBD1 matching over 7 bases. This CDR3 comprises 15 residues. Germline V gives CDR1 SGHRS, CDR2 YFSETQ.

The chain links TRBV27 to TRBJ1-1, with TRBD1 matching over 7 bases. Germline-derived CDR1 and CDR2 are MNHEY and SMNVEV (reference sequence). The CDR3 is 15 amino acids. J lost 7 bases, V lost 5 bases, and 13 bases had no gene match. The CDR3 bases are TGTGCCAGCAGTCCACAAAGGGGGCTTGGGGGTGAAGCTTTCTTT. It translates to CASSPQRGLGGEAFF.

This clonotype was counted at least ten times. The chain links TRBV5-1 to TRBJ1-6; TRBD1 is a possible D gene (5 bases). With 2 bases removed from V and 14 bases from J, the gap between germline ends came to 26 bases. Germline CDR1 and CDR2: SGHRS and YFSETQ. CDR3 length: 17 residues. The CDR3 loop is CASSLGDEGEFYSSLHF. CDR3 sequence (DNA): TGCGCCAGCAGCTTAGGGGATGAAGGGGAGTTCTATTCGTCCCTCCACTTT.

This clonotype was recorded at least ten times. CDR3 loop: CASSYRGREYEQYF. In DNA form, the CDR3 reads TGTGCCAGCAGTTACAGGGGGCGGGAGTACGAGCAGTACTTC. This chain joins TRBV6-6 and TRBJ2-7; either TRBD1 or TRBD2 may fit D (7 bases each). Germline CDR1 is MNHNY and CDR2 is SVGAGI (reference sequence). Trimming shortened V by 2 bases and J by 4 bases, and 12 bases separated the two germline ends. The CDR3 runs 14 residues.

The table lists this clonotype with a count of one. The J gene is TRBJ1-1, the V gene TRBV7-9; D is perhaps TRBD1 (5 bases). Germline CDR1 and CDR2: SEHNR and FQNEAQ (reference sequence). There are 15 residues in the CDR3. The V and J ends lost 3 bases and 2 bases respectively, with 13 bases between them. Here the CDR3 DNA reads TGTGCCAGCAGCTTCCGGGGAAGGGGAAACACTGAAGCTTTCTTT. It translates to CASSFRGRGNTEAFF.

The chain uses TRBV28 and TRBJ1-1; no reliable D call. The CDR3 has 14 amino acids. Trimming removed 6 bases at V and 1 base at J, with 12 bases between. Looked up from germline, CDR1 is MDHEN and CDR2 is SYDVKM. Here the CDR3 reads CASRLGLRNTEAFF. In nucleotides, the CDR3 is TGTGCCAGCAGACTCGGACTGAGGAACACTGAAGCTTTCTTT.

This clonotype was picked up many times. The CDR3 DNA sequence: TGTGCCAGCAGTCACTACGGACAGGGTTACGAGCAGTACTTC. Protein: CASSHYGQGYEQYF. The chain recombines TRBV7-2 with TRBJ2-7, with 8 bases that match TRBD1. Germline CDR1 SGHTA, CDR2 FQGNSA. With V trimmed by 6 bases and J by 4 bases, 8 bases remained unmatched. There are 14 residues in the CDR3.

This clonotype was found many times. The chain is built from TRBV7-9 and TRBJ1-6, with D possibly being TRBD1 (6 bases). The CDR3 covers 16 residues. Germline V gene data show CDR1 as SEHNR and CDR2 as FQNEAQ (reference sequence). Trimming stripped 1 base from V and 7 bases from J, with 14 bases between. The CDR3 protein is CASSLGGTGQNSPLHF. The CDR3 bases are TGTGCCAGCAGCTTAGGTGGCACAGGGCAAAATTCACCCCTCCACTTT.

This clonotype was recorded many times. V gene TRBV6-1 combines with J gene TRBJ2-7; 9 bases align to TRBD1. Looked up from germline, CDR1 is MNHNS and CDR2 is SASEGT. The CDR3 contains 14 residues. V lost 3 bases to trimming and J lost 4 bases; unmatched junction nucleotides: 4. CDR3 nucleotide sequence: TGTGCCAGCAGTGAGGGACAGGGCGGGTACGAGCAGTACTTC. This translates into CASSEGQGGYEQYF.

This clonotype was counted many times. This chain uses TRBV6-2 or TRBV6-3 with TRBJ2-7, with D possibly TRBD2 on 6 matching bases. The V gene lost 0 bases and the J gene lost 3 bases, with 15 bases spanning the gap. The CDR3 has 16 amino acids. CDR1 MNHEY and CDR2 SVGEGT come from the germline V gene. CDR3 DNA: TGTGCCAGCAGTTACTCTCGGCAGGAGGGTTTCTACGAGCAGTACTTC. Its translation: CASSYSRQEGFYEQYF.

V and J are TRBV12-3 or TRBV12-4 and TRBJ2-7, with 8 bases fitting TRBD2. The ends lost 5 bases at V and 3 bases at J; junction bases unmatched: 6. CDR3 length: 14 amino acids. The CDR3 reads CASSRGGLDYEQYF. Here the CDR3 DNA reads TGTGCCAGCAGTCGGGGGGGGCTTGACTACGAGCAGTACTTC.